A selection of T cell receptor beta chains follows, all from one sample in a study of identical twins. In TCRdb, the 5' RACE reads were re-called with MiXCR into one record per CDR3 protein. The sample yields around 530,000 distinct CDR3 sequences, about 15% seen once. Separately, the same data were catalogued under a study of yellow fever vaccine responses in identical twins.

Sequences were obtained from CD4+ T cells sorted from blood. Every receptor here comes from a woman younger than 30 in good health. CDR3s include the opening cysteine and the closing phenylalanine or tryptophan. Each record gives: V gene, D gene, J gene, clone size, CDR3 protein, CDR3 DNA. D genes are given only for firm matches. The size entry is marked missing in some rows and otherwise reads once, few, many or a size class.

TRBV5-1,.,TRBJ1-2,.,CASSSNDYGYTF,TGCGCCAGCAGCTCGAACGACTATGGCTACACCTTC
TRBV24-1,TRBD1,TRBJ2-2,.,CATSDFPGQGGHTGELFF,TGTGCCACCAGTGATTTCCCGGGACAGGGCGGCCACACCGGGGAGCTGTTTTTT
TRBV2,.,TRBJ1-3,few,CASSDQGGNTIYF,TGTGCCAGCAGTGACCAGGGTGGAAACACCATATATTTT
TRBV20-1,TRBD2,TRBJ2-7,.,CSAIRETSGSGEQYF,TGCAGTGCCATAAGGGAGACTAGCGGGAGTGGCGAGCAGTACTTC
TRBV6-5,.,TRBJ2-7,.,CASSSGGRRTYEQYF,TGTGCCAGCAGTTCAGGTGGAAGAAGGACCTACGAGCAGTACTTC
TRBV5-1,.,TRBJ2-7,few,CASSLPRSGTYEQYF,TGCGCCAGCAGCTTACCTCGATCGGGTACCTACGAGCAGTACTTC
TRBV5-6,.,TRBJ1-2,few,CASSLRLTASYGYTF,TGTGCCAGCAGCTTGCGCCTGACGGCGAGCTATGGCTACACCTTC
TRBV14,.,TRBJ2-7,few,CASSQVRGFSYEQYF,TGTGCCAGCAGCCAAGTTCGTGGGTTTTCCTACGAGCAGTACTTC
TRBV5-1,TRBD1,TRBJ1-3,.,CASSSGGTGGAGNTIYF,TGCGCCAGCAGCTCGGGGGGGACAGGGGGCGCTGGAAACACCATATATTTT
TRBV6-1,.,TRBJ1-1,few,CASKRGSGTMNTEAFF,TGTGCCAGCAAGAGGGGCTCGGGTACAATGAACACTGAAGCTTTCTTT
TRBV3-1,.,TRBJ1-4,.,CASSQSGLATNEKLFF,TGTGCCAGCAGCCAATCAGGGCTGGCAACTAATGAAAAACTGTTTTTT
TRBV15,.,TRBJ2-1,.,CATSRAWQGSYNEQFF,TGTGCCACCAGCAGAGCGTGGCAGGGTTCCTACAATGAGCAGTTCTTC
TRBV29-1,.,TRBJ2-5,.,CSVEGLGETQYF,TGCAGCGTTGAGGGTCTCGGAGAGACCCAGTACTTC
TRBV7-9,.,TRBJ2-2,.,CATRYVGTGELFF,TGTGCCACCCGGTACGTGGGAACCGGGGAGCTGTTTTTT
TRBV10-2,.,TRBJ1-1,.,CASRQGERAFF,TGCGCCAGCAGGCAAGGAGAAAGGGCTTTCTTT
TRBV29-1,.,TRBJ2-3,.,CSVGSPRDRTDTQYF,TGCAGCGTTGGGAGTCCCAGGGATCGCACAGATACGCAGTATTTT
TRBV3-1,TRBD2,TRBJ2-3,.,CASSHSAGGRNTQYF,TGTGCCAGCAGCCACTCCGCGGGGGGGCGGAATACGCAGTATTTT
TRBV19,.,TRBJ2-5,.,CASSIVTSQETQYF,TGTGCCAGTAGTATAGTGACTAGCCAAGAGACCCAGTACTTC
TRBV5-1,TRBD1,TRBJ1-1,few,CASSKGDRISNTEAFF,TGCGCCAGCAGCAAGGGGGACAGGATCTCCAACACTGAAGCTTTCTTT
TRBV6-2/TRBV6-3,.,TRBJ2-1,few,CASSLRGFHEQFF,TGTGCCAGCAGTCTCCGGGGGTTTCATGAGCAGTTCTTC
TRBV12-3/TRBV12-4,.,TRBJ1-5,few,CASRSLEQDQPQHF,TGTGCCAGCAGGTCCCTGGAGCAAGATCAGCCCCAGCATTTT
TRBV7-2,.,TRBJ2-5,.,CASSFRRDLFKETQYF,TGTGCCAGCAGCTTCCGCCGGGACCTCTTCAAAGAGACCCAGTACTTC
TRBV3-1,.,TRBJ2-3,many,CASSQDRRARDTQYF,TGTGCCAGCAGCCAAGATAGAAGGGCCCGGGATACGCAGTATTTT
TRBV29-1,TRBD1,TRBJ2-7,many,CSVTGSSYEQYF,TGCAGCGTGACAGGGAGCTCCTACGAGCAGTACTTC
TRBV4-1,.,TRBJ2-7,.,CASSQEIPGAYEQYF,TGCGCCAGCAGCCAAGAGATTCCGGGAGCCTACGAGCAGTACTTC
TRBV10-1,.,TRBJ1-2,.,CASSASISYGYTF,TGCGCCAGCAGTGCAAGTATCTCCTATGGCTACACCTTC
TRBV12-3/TRBV12-4,.,TRBJ1-6,few,CASRPTSGPNSPLHF,TGTGCCAGCAGACCAACTTCGGGCCCTAATTCACCCCTCCACTTT
TRBV2,.,TRBJ2-1,many,CASSRPPFWEQFF,TGTGCCAGCAGCCGACCCCCATTCTGGGAGCAGTTCTTC
TRBV12-3/TRBV12-4,.,TRBJ1-1,.,CASSLNTVEAFF,TGTGCCAGCAGTTTAAACACAGTTGAAGCTTTCTTT
TRBV4-1,.,TRBJ2-5,.,CASSQSQGETQYF,TGCGCCAGCAGCCAATCACAGGGAGAGACCCAGTACTTC
TRBV20-1,.,TRBJ2-7,few,CSAPRAGEGYEQYF,TGCAGTGCCCCCCGCGCTGGGGAAGGCTACGAGCAGTACTTC
TRBV3-1,TRBD2,TRBJ2-3,.,CASSHLAGASTDTQYF,TGTGCCAGCAGCCACCTAGCGGGGGCCAGCACAGATACGCAGTATTTT
TRBV5-1,TRBD2,TRBJ2-3,many,CASRSGTSSIPSTDTQYF,TGCGCCAGCAGATCCGGGACTAGCTCGATTCCTAGCACAGATACGCAGTATTTT
TRBV29-1,TRBD1,TRBJ1-1,.,CSAIQGATEAFF,TGCAGCGCCATACAGGGGGCAACTGAAGCTTTCTTT
TRBV12-3/TRBV12-4,TRBD1,TRBJ2-7,few,CASSLAGTGPGQYF,TGTGCCAGCAGTTTGGCCGGGACAGGGCCCGGGCAGTACTTC
TRBV12-3/TRBV12-4,.,TRBJ2-3,.,CASSTLLEDTQYF,TGTGCCAGCAGTACCCTGTTAGAAGATACGCAGTATTTT
TRBV11-2,.,TRBJ2-1,.,CASSLIRGYNEQFF,TGTGCCAGCAGCCTCATCCGGGGGTACAATGAGCAGTTCTTC
TRBV20-1,TRBD2,TRBJ2-3,.,CSAREGTSGIADTQYF,TGCAGTGCTAGAGAAGGGACTAGCGGGATAGCGGATACGCAGTATTTT
TRBV10-3,.,TRBJ2-1,few,CASSEGQWKGYYNEQFF,TGTGCCAGCAGTGAGGGACAATGGAAAGGGTATTACAATGAGCAGTTCTTC
TRBV7-3,.,TRBJ2-2,.,CASSLIGGANTGELFF,TGTGCCAGCAGCTTAATCGGCGGCGCGAACACCGGGGAGCTGTTTTTT
TRBV7-9,.,TRBJ2-3,.,CASSLMKIHLPTQYF,TGTGCCAGCAGCTTAATGAAAATTCATCTTCCCACGCAGTATTTT
TRBV20-1,TRBD1,TRBJ1-6,.,CSARQGDNSPLHF,TGCAGTGCTAGACAGGGGGATAATTCACCCCTCCACTTT
TRBV6-5,.,TRBJ2-2,few,CASSYSRVTGELFF,TGTGCCAGCAGTTACTCACGGGTAACCGGGGAGCTGTTTTTT
TRBV24-1,TRBD2,TRBJ2-3,.,CATSRAGGPADTQYF,TGTGCCACCAGCCGAGCGGGAGGGCCAGCGGATACGCAGTATTTT
TRBV20-1,.,TRBJ2-1,.,CSASRAGEQFF,TGCAGTGCTAGTAGGGCAGGTGAGCAGTTCTTC
TRBV2,TRBD2,TRBJ2-1,.,CAIRGGQTSGRYNEQFF,TGTGCCATCCGAGGGGGGCAGACTAGCGGGAGATACAATGAGCAGTTCTTC
TRBV6-5,.,TRBJ1-2,few,CASSYGRGEGDGYTF,TGTGCCAGCAGTTACGGAAGGGGAGAGGGCGATGGCTACACCTTC